These 9 T cell receptor beta chains share one sample of origin, sequenced in a study of blood T cell repertoires in COVID-19. The assay was immunoSEQ multiplex PCR, and TCRdb's table has in-frame clones only and misses some. The sample includes 200,000 to 250,000 clones, approximately 86% of them seen just once. The sample consisted of peripheral blood. Receptors originate from an older woman who had recovered from COVID-19.

The CDR3 sequence is CASSLAGSDWQPADTQYF. The CDR3 coding sequence is TGTGCCAGCAGCTTAGCTGGATCGGACTGGCAGCCGGCAGATACGCAGTATTTT. The chain employs TRBV11-2 and TRBJ2-3, with D possibly TRBD2 on 5 matching bases. Germline loops: CDR1 SGHAT, CDR2 FQNNGV. V was trimmed by 1 base and J by 4 bases, leaving 21 bases between them. This CDR3 spans 18 amino acids.

This rearrangement joins TRBV29-1 to TRBJ2-1, with a tentative D call TRBD2 (5 bases). Germline V gives CDR1 SQVTM, CDR2 ANQGSEA. The CDR3 consists of 14 residues. V lost 3 bases to trimming and J lost 4 bases, with 13 bases between them. DNA of the CDR3: TGCAGCGTTGATACCCAGCGGTTATACAATGAGCAGTTCTTC. This sequence encodes CSVDTQRLYNEQFF.

J is TRBJ2-3 and V is TRBV10-3; TRBD2 might be the D (5 bases). The CDR3 runs 17 residues. Looked up from germline, CDR1 is ENHRY and CDR2 is SYGVKD. V was cut by 7 bases and J by 6 bases, with 26 bases left in between. The CDR3 loop is CAIKDSWLDAQADTQYF. CDR3 DNA: TGTGCCATCAAGGACTCCTGGCTAGACGCACAAGCCGATACGCAGTATTTT.

The chain joins TRBV19 to TRBJ1-1; 7 positions agree with TRBD1. V lost 10 bases to trimming and J lost 3 bases; unmatched junction nucleotides: 20. CDR3 size: 17 residues. Germline V gene data show CDR1 as LNHDA and CDR2 as SQIVND (reference sequence). CDR3 region: CAKDFNAEGAGDTEAFF. The CDR3 nucleotides are TGTGCCAAGGATTTTAATGCTGAGGGGGCTGGTGACACTGAAGCTTTCTTT.

The CDR3 bases are TGTGCCAGTAGTATAGGCGGGAAGTCGCCCCAGCATTTT. Its protein is CASSIGGKSPQHF. The rearrangement uses TRBV19 and TRBJ1-5; D remains unclear. CDR3 length: 13 amino acids. The germline V and J ends were trimmed by 1 base and 9 bases, with 10 bases remaining between them. Germline V lookup: CDR1 LNHDA, CDR2 SQIVND (reference sequence).

The chain joins TRBV19 to TRBJ1-4; tentative D call: TRBD1 (6 bases). Trimming shortened V by 4 bases and J by 10 bases, and 19 bases separated the two germline ends. The CDR3 sequence is 15 residues long. Germline CDR1 is LNHDA and CDR2 is SQIVND (reference sequence). This CDR3 is CASSTIQGTGGKLFF. In DNA form, the CDR3 reads TGTGCCAGTAGTACCATACAGGGTACTGGAGGAAAACTGTTTTTT.

The chain has TRBV9 and TRBJ2-1; 7 bases match TRBD1. V lost 3 bases to trimming and J lost 4 bases; unmatched junction nucleotides: 4. This CDR3 is 14 amino acids long. The germline CDR1 and CDR2 sequences are SGDLS and YYNGEE. In DNA form, the CDR3 reads TGTGCCAGCAGCGCCATGGGACAGTACAATGAGCAGTTCTTC. It codes for CASSAMGQYNEQFF.

The rearrangement joins TRBV29-1 to TRBJ2-6; TRBD1 is a possible D gene (6 bases). Germline CDR1 SQVTM, CDR2 ANQGSEA. This CDR3 contains 15 residues. V was shortened by 5 bases and J by 2 bases, with 13 bases between the two germline ends. The CDR3 DNA follows: TGCAGCGTTATCCAGGGGAACCCTGGGGCCAACGTCCTGACTTTC. It yields the protein CSVIQGNPGANVLTF.

This clone appeared a single time. V and J are TRBV19 and TRBJ1-4; D not certain. V shed 3 bases and J shed 6 bases, with 8 bases lying between them. The CDR3 is 13 residues long. Germline V lookup: CDR1 LNHDA, CDR2 SQIVND (reference sequence). CDR3 protein: CASSMGVDEKLFF. The CDR3 DNA reads TGTGCCAGTAGTATGGGCGTCGATGAAAAACTGTTTTTT.